This T cell receptor (beta chain) was identified in a study of cytomegalovirus exposure and HLA in healthy donors. As for the study in general: Among the approximately 420 donors who were genotyped, over 70% fell in the genetic ancestry cluster that is associated with self-reported Caucasian donors.

PCR primers comprised 60 Vbeta and 13 Jbeta primers. This table comes from immunoSEQ multiplex PCR, and its TCRdb copy is limited to in-frame clones, with some not included. Seen here are 110,000 to 150,000 clones, about 84% observed once, and the top ten hold 3% to 4%. Study-wide results and limits: With later analysis, a missense DCLRE1C variant became linked to TCR beta V- and J-gene trimming. Most TCRs appeared rarely, but some public TCRs recurred in many donors. When a later analysis compared HLA-associated TCR beta chains with equally common others, the HLA-associated chains turned out to be more clonally expanded and to have lower generation probabilities.

In the case of this clone: Its target is unknown.

V dropped 4 bases and J dropped 0; count of bases not matched to a gene: 15. This CDR3 region has 18 residues. Germline loops: CDR1 SQVTM, CDR2 ANQGSEA. The chain has TRBV29-1 and TRBJ2-1; the match to TRBD2 covers 7 bases. Sequencing was performed on PBMCs. This receptor was taken from a male donor in good health and CMV-seronegative. CDR3 region: CSVGKGARGGRSYNEQFF. In DNA form, the CDR3 reads TGCAGCGTTGGGAAGGGCGCGCGCGGGGGACGCTCCTACAATGAGCAGTTCTTC.